The T cell receptor beta chain under discussion was sequenced for a study of preoperative IRX-2 immunotherapy in early breast cancer. The table came from immunoSEQ multiplex PCR; TCRdb's copy has only in-frame clones and leaves some out. Of fewer than 40,000 clones listed, nearly 95% are singletons. Treatment reported: preoperative locoregional IRX-2 cytokine immunotherapy. Preoperative locoregional IRX-2 cytokine immunotherapy was tested in the phase Ib source study. There are 14 residues in the CDR3. Germline V gene lookup returns CDR1 SNHLY and CDR2 FYNNEI. Trimming at V came to 6 bases and at J to 7 bases, leaving 4 bases not matched to a gene.

Sampling was performed from a patient treated with IRX-2 immunotherapy. The rearrangement links TRBV2 to TRBJ1-6; 9 nucleotides agree with TRBD1. This TCR was recovered from a human donor with breast cancer. The CDR3 region is CASSRTGENSPLHF. The CDR3 DNA follows: TGTGCCAGCAGCCGGACAGGGGAGAATTCACCCCTCCACTTT.